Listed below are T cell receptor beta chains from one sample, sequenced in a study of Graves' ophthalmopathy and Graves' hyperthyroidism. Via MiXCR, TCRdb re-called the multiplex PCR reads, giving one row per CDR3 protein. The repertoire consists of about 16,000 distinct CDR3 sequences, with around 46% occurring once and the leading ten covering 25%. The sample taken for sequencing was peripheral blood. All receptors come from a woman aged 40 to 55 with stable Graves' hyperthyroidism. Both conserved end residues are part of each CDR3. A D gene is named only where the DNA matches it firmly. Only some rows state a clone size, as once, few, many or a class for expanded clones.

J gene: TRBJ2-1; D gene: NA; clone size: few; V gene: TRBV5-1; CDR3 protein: CASSPSLADSYNEQFF; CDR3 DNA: TGCGCCAGCAGCCCCTCTTTAGCGGACTCCTACAATGAGCAGTTCTTC
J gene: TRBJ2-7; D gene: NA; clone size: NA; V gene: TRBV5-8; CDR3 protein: CASSLEDYEQYF; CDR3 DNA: TGTGCCAGCAGCTTGGAAGACTACGAGCAGTACTTC
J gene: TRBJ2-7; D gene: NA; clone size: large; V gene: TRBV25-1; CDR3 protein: CASRGISSYEQYF; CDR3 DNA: TGTGCCAGCAGAGGGATTAGCTCCTACGAGCAGTACTTC
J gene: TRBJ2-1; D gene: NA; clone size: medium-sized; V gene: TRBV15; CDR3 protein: CATSSLKDGYNEQFF; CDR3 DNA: TGTGCCACCAGCAGCCTGAAGGACGGGTACAATGAGCAGTTCTTC
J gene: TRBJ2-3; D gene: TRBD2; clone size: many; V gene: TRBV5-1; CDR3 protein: CASSPGDSGGSIVF; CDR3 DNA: TGCGCCAGCAGCCCTGGGGATAGCGGGGGGTCCATTGTATTT
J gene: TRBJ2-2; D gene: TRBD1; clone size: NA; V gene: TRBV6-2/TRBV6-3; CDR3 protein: CASTEGTGRTGELFF; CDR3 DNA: TGTGCCAGCACCGAGGGGACAGGGAGGACCGGGGAGCTGTTTTTT
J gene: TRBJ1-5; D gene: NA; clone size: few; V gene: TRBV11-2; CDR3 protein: CASSLRPSNQPQHF; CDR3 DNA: TGTGCCAGCAGCTTACGGCCAAGCAATCAGCCCCAGCATTTT
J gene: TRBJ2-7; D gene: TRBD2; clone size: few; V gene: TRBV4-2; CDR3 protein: CASSHDRLAGTISYEQYF; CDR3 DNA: TGTGCCAGCAGCCATGACAGACTAGCGGGCACAATCTCCTACGAGCAGTACTTC
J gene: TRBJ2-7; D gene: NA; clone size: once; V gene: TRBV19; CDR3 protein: CAIYAPTGSYEQYF; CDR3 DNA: TGTGCCATTTATGCCCCGACAGGCTCCTACGAGCAGTACTTC
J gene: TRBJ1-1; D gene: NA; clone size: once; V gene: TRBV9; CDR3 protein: CASSVAVGGEAFF; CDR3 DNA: TGTGCCAGCAGCGTAGCGGTGGGGGGGGAAGCTTTCTTT
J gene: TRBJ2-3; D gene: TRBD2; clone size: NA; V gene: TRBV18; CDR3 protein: CASSPPGLADSTDTQYF; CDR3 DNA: TGTGCCAGCTCACCGCCGGGACTAGCGGATAGCACAGATACGCAGTATTTT
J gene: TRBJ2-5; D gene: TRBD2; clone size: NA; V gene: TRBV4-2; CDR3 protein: CASSPRLAGDQETQYF; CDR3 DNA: TGTGCCAGCAGCCCTAGACTAGCGGGGGACCAAGAGACCCAGTACTTC
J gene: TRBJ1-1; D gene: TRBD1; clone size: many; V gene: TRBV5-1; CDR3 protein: CASSSGQPMNTEAFF; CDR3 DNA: TGCGCCAGCAGCTCGGGACAGCCTATGAACACTGAAGCTTTCTTT
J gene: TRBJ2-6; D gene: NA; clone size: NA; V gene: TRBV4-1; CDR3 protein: CASSLYFPSWANVLAF; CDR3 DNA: TGCGCCAGCAGCCTCTACTTCCCGAGCTGGGCCAACGTCCTGGCTTTC
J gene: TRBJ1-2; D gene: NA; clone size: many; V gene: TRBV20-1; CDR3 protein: CSARDGTDFYGYTF; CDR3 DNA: TGCAGTGCTAGAGATGGGACCGACTTCTATGGCTACACCTTC
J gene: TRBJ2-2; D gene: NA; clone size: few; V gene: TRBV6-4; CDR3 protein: CASGTDFTGELFF; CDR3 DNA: TGTGCCAGCGGTACAGACTTCACCGGGGAGCTGTTTTTT
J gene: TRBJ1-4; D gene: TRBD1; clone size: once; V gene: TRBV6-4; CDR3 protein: CASSRQGGEKLFF; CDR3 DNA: TGTGCCAGCAGTCGACAGGGAGGCGAAAAACTGTTTTTT
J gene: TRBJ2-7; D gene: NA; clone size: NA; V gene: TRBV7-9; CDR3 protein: CASSSDGGYEQYF; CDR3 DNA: TGTGCCAGCAGCTCCGATGGGGGTTACGAGCAGTACTTC
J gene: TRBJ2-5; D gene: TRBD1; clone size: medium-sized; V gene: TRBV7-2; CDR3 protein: CASSLTGGQETQYF; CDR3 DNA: TGTGCCAGCAGCTTGACAGGGGGGCAAGAGACCCAGTACTTC
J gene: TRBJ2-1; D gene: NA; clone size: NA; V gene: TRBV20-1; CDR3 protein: CSGGTYNEQFF; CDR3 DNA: TGCAGTGGGGGAACGTACAATGAGCAGTTCTTC
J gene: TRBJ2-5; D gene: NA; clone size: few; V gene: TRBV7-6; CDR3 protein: CASSPHRVRGDETQYF; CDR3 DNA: TGTGCCAGCAGCCCCCACCGCGTACGGGGTGATGAGACCCAGTACTTC
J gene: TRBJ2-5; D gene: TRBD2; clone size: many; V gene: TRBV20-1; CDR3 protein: CSASRPAGGSRETQYF; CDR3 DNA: TGCAGTGCTAGTCGGCCAGCGGGAGGTTCTAGAGAGACCCAGTACTTC
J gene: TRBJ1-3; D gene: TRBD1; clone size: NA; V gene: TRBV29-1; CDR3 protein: CSVGGTGTGNTIYF; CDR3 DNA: TGCAGCGTTGGCGGGACAGGGACTGGAAACACCATATATTTT
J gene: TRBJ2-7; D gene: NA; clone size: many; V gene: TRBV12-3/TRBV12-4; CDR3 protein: CASSRTGTSYEQYF; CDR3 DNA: TGTGCCAGCAGTAGGACCGGGACAAGTTACGAGCAGTACTTC
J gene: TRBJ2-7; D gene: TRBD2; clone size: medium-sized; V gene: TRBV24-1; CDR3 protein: CATSARRAGVSYEQYF; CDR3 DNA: TGTGCCACCAGTGCCAGGAGAGCGGGAGTCTCCTACGAGCAGTACTTC
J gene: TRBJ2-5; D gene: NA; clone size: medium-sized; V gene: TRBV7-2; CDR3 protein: CASSLGQQETQYF; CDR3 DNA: TGTGCCAGCAGCTTAGGGCAGCAAGAGACCCAGTACTTC
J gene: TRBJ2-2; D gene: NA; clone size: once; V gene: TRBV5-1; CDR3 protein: CASSWGRFTGEPFF; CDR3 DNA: TGCGCCAGCAGCTGGGGCCGATTCACCGGGGAGCCGTTTTTT
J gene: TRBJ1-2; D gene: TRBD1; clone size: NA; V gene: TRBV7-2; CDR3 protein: CASGPGQFYGYTF; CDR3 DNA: TGTGCCAGCGGCCCGGGACAGTTCTATGGCTACACCTTC
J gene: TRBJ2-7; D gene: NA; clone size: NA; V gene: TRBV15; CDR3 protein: CATSRDKLGEQYF; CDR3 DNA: TGTGCCACCAGCAGAGATAAGTTAGGTGAGCAGTACTTC
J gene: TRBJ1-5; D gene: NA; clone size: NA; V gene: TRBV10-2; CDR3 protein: CASRDVESGSPQHF; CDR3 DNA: TGCGCCAGCCGAGACGTCGAATCGGGGTCGCCCCAGCATTTT
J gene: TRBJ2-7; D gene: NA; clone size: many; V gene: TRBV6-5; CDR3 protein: CAARAGLYEQYF; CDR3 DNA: TGTGCCGCGAGGGCAGGGCTCTACGAGCAGTACTTC
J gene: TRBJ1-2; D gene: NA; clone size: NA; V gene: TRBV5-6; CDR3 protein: CASSLVRPLQGYTF; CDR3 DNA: TGTGCCAGCAGCTTGGTCCGGCCCCTCCAGGGCTACACCTTC
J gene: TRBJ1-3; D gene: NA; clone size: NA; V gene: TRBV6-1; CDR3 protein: CASSKGIWRPGNTIYF; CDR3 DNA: TGTGCCAGCAGTAAGGGTATATGGCGCCCTGGAAACACCATATATTTT
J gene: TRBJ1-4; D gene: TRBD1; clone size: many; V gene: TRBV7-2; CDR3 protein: CASSLVATGGEFGEKLFF; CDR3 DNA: TGTGCCAGCAGCTTAGTTGCGACAGGGGGCGAATTTGGTGAAAAACTGTTTTTT
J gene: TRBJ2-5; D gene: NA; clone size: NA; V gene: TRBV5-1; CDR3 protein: CASSLSTGTQYF; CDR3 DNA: TGCGCCAGCAGCTTGTCCACCGGGACCCAGTACTTC
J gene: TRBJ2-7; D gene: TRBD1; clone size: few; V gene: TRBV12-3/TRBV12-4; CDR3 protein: CASTPGFGTELYEQYF; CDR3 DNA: TGTGCCAGCACTCCAGGGTTTGGGACAGAACTCTACGAGCAGTACTTC
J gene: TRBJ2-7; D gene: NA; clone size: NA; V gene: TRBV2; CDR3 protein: CASSVQATNEQYF; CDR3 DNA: TGTGCCAGCAGTGTGCAGGCGACGAACGAGCAGTACTTC
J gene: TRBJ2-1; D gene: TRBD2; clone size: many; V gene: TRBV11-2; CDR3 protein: CASSLGLAVPYNEQFF; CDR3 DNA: TGTGCCAGCAGCCTTGGACTAGCGGTACCCTACAATGAGCAGTTCTTC
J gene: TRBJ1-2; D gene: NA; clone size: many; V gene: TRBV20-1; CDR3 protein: CSAPPRAGDGYTF; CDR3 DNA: TGCAGTGCTCCCCCCCGGGCAGGGGATGGCTACACCTTC
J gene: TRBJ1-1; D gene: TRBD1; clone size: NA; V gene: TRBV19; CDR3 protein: CASRLTGTTEAFF; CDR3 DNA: TGTGCCAGTAGATTGACAGGGACCACTGAAGCTTTCTTT
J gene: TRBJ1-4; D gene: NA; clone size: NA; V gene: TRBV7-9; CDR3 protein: CASSQLTERRGKLFF; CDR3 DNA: TGTGCCAGCAGCCAGCTGACAGAAAGGAGAGGAAAACTGTTTTTT
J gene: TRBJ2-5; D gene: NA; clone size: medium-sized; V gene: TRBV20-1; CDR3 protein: CSAPNGTQYF; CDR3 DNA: TGCAGTGCCCCTAATGGGACCCAGTACTTC
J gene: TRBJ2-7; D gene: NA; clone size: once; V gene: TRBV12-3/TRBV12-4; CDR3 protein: CASSLSAGEQYF; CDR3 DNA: TGTGCCAGCAGTTTAAGTGCCGGGGAGCAGTACTTC
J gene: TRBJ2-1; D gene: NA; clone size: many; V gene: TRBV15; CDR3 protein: CATSRGGADYNEQSF; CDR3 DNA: TGTGCCACCAGCAGAGGGGGGGCAGATTACAATGAGCAGTCCTTC
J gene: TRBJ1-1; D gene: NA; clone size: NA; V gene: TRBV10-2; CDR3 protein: CASSEEGCGTEAFF; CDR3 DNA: TGCGCCAGCAGTGAAGAGGGGTGCGGGACTGAAGCTTTCTTT
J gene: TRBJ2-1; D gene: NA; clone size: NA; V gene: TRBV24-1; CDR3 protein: CATSDPIGGGNNEQFF; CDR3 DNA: TGTGCCACCAGTGATCCGATAGGGGGAGGAAACAATGAGCAGTTCTTC
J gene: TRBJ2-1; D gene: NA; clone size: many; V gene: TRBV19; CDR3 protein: CASSRQSSYNEQFF; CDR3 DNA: TGTGCCAGTAGTCGACAGAGCTCCTACAATGAGCAGTTCTTC
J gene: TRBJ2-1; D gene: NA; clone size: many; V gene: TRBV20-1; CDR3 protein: CSALRLGEQFF; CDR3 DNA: TGCAGTGCTTTAAGGTTGGGTGAGCAGTTCTTC
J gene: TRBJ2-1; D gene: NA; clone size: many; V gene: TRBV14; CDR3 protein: CASSQGHHSNIYNEQFF; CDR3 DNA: TGTGCCAGCAGCCAAGGGCATCACTCTAATATATACAATGAGCAGTTCTTC
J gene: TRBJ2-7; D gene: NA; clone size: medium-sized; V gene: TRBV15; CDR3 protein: CATSRDPGVHEQYF; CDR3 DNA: TGTGCCACCAGCAGAGATCCGGGGGTCCACGAGCAGTACTTC
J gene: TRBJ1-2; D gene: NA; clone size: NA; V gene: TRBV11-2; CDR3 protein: CASSLRGAGNYGYTF; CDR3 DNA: TGTGCCAGCAGCTTGAGAGGGGCGGGGAACTATGGCTACACCTTC
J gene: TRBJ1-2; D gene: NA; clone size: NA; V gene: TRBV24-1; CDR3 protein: CATSGAGYGYTF; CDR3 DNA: TGTGCCACCAGTGGGGCAGGGTATGGCTACACCTTC